The 4 T cell receptor beta chains below were found in one sample sequenced in a study of cytomegalovirus exposure and HLA in healthy donors. The data were produced by immunoSEQ multiplex PCR, yet TCRdb's version contains in-frame clones alone and is incomplete. The data hold 95,000 to 150,000 clones, with roughly nine tenths observed a single time. Sample: PBMCs. The receptor set was obtained from a woman aged 18-29 years in good health and CMV-seronegative.

The V and J genes are TRBV5-5 and TRBJ2-4; D is uncertain. Deletions cut 2 bases from V and 7 bases from J, with 13 bases between. Germline V CDR1 and CDR2: SGHKS, YYEKEE (reference sequence). This CDR3 contains 14 residues. The CDR3 spells CASSFQYDANIQYF. In DNA, the CDR3 is TGTGCCAGCAGCTTTCAGTATGATGCCAACATTCAGTACTTC. Using reference TRBV5-5 and TRBJ2-4 for the parts outside the CDR3, the full variable domain is DAGVTQSPTHLIKTRGQQVTLRCSPISGHKSVSWYQQVLGQGPQFIFQYYEKEERGRGNFPDRFSARQFPNYSSELNVNALLLGDSALYLCASSFQYDANIQYFGAGTRLSVL.

As regards this clone: The junction and the germline gene differ at one end; a read error may be behind it. This sequence joins TRBV10-1 and TRBJ2-3; 7 bases match TRBD2. The germline CDR1 and CDR2 sequences are WNHNN and SYGVQD (reference sequence). The CDR3 length is 15 residues. The CDR3 DNA reads as TGCGCCAGCAATGAGCCGCGGGGGAGCACAGATACGCAGTATTTT. It encodes CASNEPRGSTDTQYF.

The chain links TRBV7-6 to TRBJ1-2; 9 bases fit TRBD1. Germline V gene data show CDR1 as SGHVS and CDR2 as FNYEAQ. Losses at the gene ends were 4 bases for V and 2 bases for J; bases not matched to a gene: 14. CDR3 length: 18 amino acids. The DNA of the CDR3 is TGTGCCAGCAGCTCCACTACTGCCGGGACAGGGTGGAACTATGGCTACACCTTC. Encoded protein: CASSSTTAGTGWNYGYTF.

This chain links TRBV5-1 with TRBJ2-7, with 8 nucleotides matching TRBD2. The V gene end was trimmed by 4 bases and the J gene end by 4 bases; junction bases not matched to a gene: 16. Germline V gene sequence: CDR1 SGHRS, CDR2 YFSETQ. The CDR3 loop spans 17 amino acids. The CDR3 spells CASSPAGLTSGGYEQYF. The CDR3 coding sequence is TGCGCCAGCAGCCCCGCTGGCCTTACTAGCGGCGGATACGAGCAGTACTTC.